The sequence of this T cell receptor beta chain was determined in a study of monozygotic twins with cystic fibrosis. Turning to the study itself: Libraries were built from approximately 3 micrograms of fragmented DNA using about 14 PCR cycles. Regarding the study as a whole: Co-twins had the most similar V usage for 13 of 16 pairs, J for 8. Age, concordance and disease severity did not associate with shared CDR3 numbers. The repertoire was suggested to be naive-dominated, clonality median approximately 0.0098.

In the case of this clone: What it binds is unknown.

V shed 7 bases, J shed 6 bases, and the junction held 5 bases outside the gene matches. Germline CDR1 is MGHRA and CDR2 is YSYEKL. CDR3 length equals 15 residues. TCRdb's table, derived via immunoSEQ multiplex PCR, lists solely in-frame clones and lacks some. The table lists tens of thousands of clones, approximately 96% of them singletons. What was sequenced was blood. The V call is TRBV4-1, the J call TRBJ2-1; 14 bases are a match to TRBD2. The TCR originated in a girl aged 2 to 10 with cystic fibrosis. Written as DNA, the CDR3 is TGCGCCAGCACTTTGACTAGCGGGAGGGCCAATGAGCAGTTCTTC. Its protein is CASTLTSGRANEQFF.